This T cell receptor beta chain was recovered during a study of T cells after yellow fever vaccination. Study details: Fractions low in cell number were prepared with SMART-Seq v4 Ultra Low Input.

In this sample, this clonotype turned up a few times. A 5'RACE template-switching step, the method used to make TCR cDNA, added a universal primer site and UMIs. From the 5' RACE reads, TCRdb called clonotypes with MiXCR, one entry per CDR3 protein. The table records 150,000 to 200,000 distinct CDR3 sequences, approximately 11% of them present only once. CDR1 SGHTA and CDR2 FQGNSA come from the germline V gene. The V and J ends lost 5 bases and 1 base respectively, with 12 bases between them. The CDR3 has 15 amino acids. The starting material was CD8+ T cells sorted from PBMCs, obtained 15 days after the yellow fever booster vaccination. The V gene is TRBV7-2, the J gene TRBJ1-3; D is undetermined. The receptor was isolated from a man between 18 and 35 years old who received the YFV17D yellow fever vaccine. CDR3 in DNA: TGTGCCAGCAGCCCCTCAGCCGGGTCTGGAAACACCATATATTTT. Translation gives CASSPSAGSGNTIYF.